This is a list of T cell receptor beta chains from one sample in a study of cytomegalovirus exposure and HLA in healthy donors. The assay was immunoSEQ multiplex PCR, and TCRdb's table has in-frame clones only and misses some. The table has about 200,000 clones, roughly 84% seen once. Sequencing was performed on PBMCs. The receptors stem from a woman in her twenties or thirties in good health and CMV-seropositive. CDR3s include the opening cysteine and the closing phenylalanine or tryptophan. A D gene is named only where the DNA matches it firmly. Not every row has a clone size; where given, it reads once, few, many or a size class.

d_gene | j_gene | abundance | v_gene | CDR3nt | CDR3aa
. | TRBJ1-4 | . | TRBV28 | TGTGCCACCTCTTGGGGGGCAACTAATGAAAAACTGTTTTTT | CATSWGATNEKLFF
. | TRBJ1-5 | . | TRBV4-1 | TGCGCCAGCAGCCAGGCACAAGATCAGCCCCAGCATTTT | CASSQAQDQPQHF
TRBD2 | TRBJ2-5 | . | TRBV6-6 | TGTGCCAGCAGTTACACGGGGGGGGTCGGGACCCAGTACTTC | CASSYTGGVGTQYF
TRBD1 | TRBJ2-4 | . | TRBV28 | TGTGCCAGCAGTCCCCACCGCGGACAGGGCCAAACGCTAGCCAAAAACATTCAGTACTTC | CASSPHRGQGQTLAKNIQYF
. | TRBJ1-2 | . | TRBV19 | TGTGCCAGTAGAGCAGACCGACTTGGCTACACCTTC | CASRADRLGYTF
. | TRBJ2-7 | . | TRBV4-2 | TGTGCCAGCAGCCCCTCGACTAGTTACGAGCAGTACTTC | CASSPSTSYEQYF
TRBD1 | TRBJ2-7 | . | TRBV19 | TGTGCCAGCGCCTGGGACAGGGTCTCCGAGCAGTACTTC | CASAWDRVSEQYF
. | TRBJ2-1 | . | TRBV9 | TGTGCCAGTCAAGGGAGAGATGTAAATGAGCAGTTCTTC | CASQGRDVNEQFF
TRBD1 | TRBJ1-1 | . | TRBV7-3 | TGTGCCAGCAGCTTAACCCAGGACAGGCGGGCTTTCTTT | CASSLTQDRRAFF
. | TRBJ1-3 | . | TRBV9 | TGTGCCAGCAGCGTAGAACCTATTCCCTCTGGAAACACCATATATTTT | CASSVEPIPSGNTIYF
. | TRBJ2-6 | . | TRBV15 | TGTGCCACCAGCAGAGTAGGGAGAACATTTACCCCTGGGGCCAACGTCCTGACTTTC | CATSRVGRTFTPGANVLTF
. | TRBJ1-1 | few | TRBV14 | TGTGCCAGCAGCAACGGAGGTTACACTGAAGCTTTCTTT | CASSNGGYTEAFF
. | TRBJ2-7 | . | TRBV25-1 | TGTGCCAGCAGTGACATGGATCGGGGTTCCTACGAGCAGTACTTC | CASSDMDRGSYEQYF
. | TRBJ1-3 | . | TRBV6-6 | TGTGCCAGCAGTGTAGCCGTTGGAGGAAACACCATATATTTT | CASSVAVGGNTIYF
. | TRBJ1-2 | . | TRBV19 | TGTGCCAGTATCCCGGTCGGGGGAACTAACTATGGCTACACCTTC | CASIPVGGTNYGYTF
TRBD2 | TRBJ2-1 | . | TRBV28 | TGTGCCAGCAGTTCCCCGGGACTAGCGTATTTGGGCAATGAGCAGTTCTTC | CASSSPGLAYLGNEQFF
. | TRBJ1-4 | . | TRBV19 | TGTGCCAGTACGGAGGCAACTAATGAAAAACTGTTTTTT | CASTEATNEKLFF
TRBD1 | TRBJ2-6 | . | TRBV5-6 | TGTGCCAGCAGCCCCCGGACAGGGGTTAGCTCTGGGGCCAACGTCCTGACTTTC | CASSPRTGVSSGANVLTF
. | TRBJ2-5 | . | TRBV5-4 | TGTGCCAGCAGCATAAGGACAGAACAAGAGACCCAGTACTTC | CASSIRTEQETQYF
TRBD1 | TRBJ1-1 | . | TRBV13 | TGTGCCAGCAGCCACGGACAGGGAACAATTGGAGCTTTCTTT | CASSHGQGTIGAFF
. | TRBJ2-7 | . | TRBV9 | TGTGCCAGCAGTTCACAGTCGGAGGGTTACGAGCAGTACTTC | CASSSQSEGYEQYF
TRBD1 | TRBJ1-4 | . | TRBV2 | TGTGCCAGCAGTGAACATCTACAGGGGACGAAAAAACTGTTTTTT | CASSEHLQGTKKLFF
. | TRBJ2-3 | . | TRBV4-2 | TGTGCCAGCAGCCAAGTGGGGGCAGGGGCAGATACGCAGTATTTT | CASSQVGAGADTQYF
TRBD2 | TRBJ2-1 | . | TRBV9 | TGTGCCAGCAGCGTAGCGGGAGGAACATATTACAATGAGCAGTTCTTC | CASSVAGGTYYNEQFF
. | TRBJ2-2 | . | TRBV6-1 | TGTGCCACGAGACAGCACCCCACGAACACCGGGGAGCTGTTTTTT | CATRQHPTNTGELFF
. | TRBJ1-2 | . | TRBV29-1 | TGCAGCGTTGAGGCAGCTAACTATGGCTACACCTTC | CSVEAANYGYTF
. | TRBJ1-2 | . | TRBV28 | TGTGCCAGCAGCCCGGGGAGCTATGGCTACACCTTC | CASSPGSYGYTF
TRBD2 | TRBJ2-4 | . | TRBV2 | TGTGCCAGCAGTGGTGGTAGCGGGAGAGGGGGGTACATTCAGTACTTC | CASSGGSGRGGYIQYF
. | TRBJ1-2 | few | TRBV6-1 | TGTGCCAGCAGCCCTGGGGGGAGGACGGGCGGCTACACCTTC | CASSPGGRTGGYTF
. | TRBJ2-2 | . | TRBV25-1 | TGTGCCAGCAGTGATCAGGGTCCCGGGGAGCTGTTTTTT | CASSDQGPGELFF
TRBD1 | TRBJ2-7 | . | TRBV30 | TGTGCCTGGAGTACGGGACAGGGGGACGAGCAGTACTTC | CAWSTGQGDEQYF
TRBD2 | TRBJ2-5 | . | TRBV5-1 | TGCGCCAGCAGCACCGGACGGCTAGCGGGAGAAGAGACCCAGTACTTC | CASSTGRLAGEETQYF
TRBD2 | TRBJ2-4 | . | TRBV28 | TGTGCCAGCAGTTTATGGGGTGGCGGGAGAGCCAAAAACATTCAGTACTTC | CASSLWGGGRAKNIQYF
. | TRBJ2-7 | . | TRBV29-1 | TGCAGCGTCCGTAAGGGGGGGGGAGAGCAGTACTTC | CSVRKGGGEQYF
TRBD1 | TRBJ1-2 | . | TRBV30 | TGTGCCTTCAGGGGGGATGGCTACACCTTC | CAFRGDGYTF
. | TRBJ1-3 | . | TRBV5-1 | TGCGCCAGCAGCTTCTCGGGGGAAGGAAACACCATATATTTT | CASSFSGEGNTIYF
. | TRBJ2-5 | . | TRBV29-1 | TGCAGCGCCCAACGCGGGCAAGAGACCCAGTACTTC | CSAQRGQETQYF
. | TRBJ2-5 | . | TRBV11-2 | TGTGCCAGCAGCGTGGACACGTATCAAGAGACCCAGTACTTC | CASSVDTYQETQYF
. | TRBJ1-2 | . | TRBV10-3 | TGTGCCATCCGCGGGGGCCTTAACTATGGCTACACCTTC | CAIRGGLNYGYTF
. | TRBJ1-1 | few | TRBV2 | TGTGCCAGCAGTGAAGATTCAGGAGCTTTCTTT | CASSEDSGAFF
. | TRBJ1-3 | . | TRBV18 | TGTGCCAGCTCACTTAGCTCCTCTGGAAACACCATATATTTT | CASSLSSSGNTIYF
. | TRBJ2-7 | . | TRBV27 | TGTGCCAGCAGTCTGGAGGCGACACTCTACGAGCAGTACTTC | CASSLEATLYEQYF
TRBD1 | TRBJ1-1 | . | TRBV27 | TGTGCCAGCAGTTCGGGCCCGACAGGGGACGGGAACACTGAAGCTTTCTTT | CASSSGPTGDGNTEAFF